Listed below are T cell receptor beta chains from one sample, sequenced in a study of blood T cell repertoires in COVID-19. Here immunoSEQ multiplex PCR was the method, and the copy in TCRdb shows in-frame clones only, minus some. The sample includes about 310,000 clones, around 87% seen only once; the top ten take approximately 7.8%. Sequencing was carried out using peripheral blood. The receptors were gathered from a woman between 45 and 65 years old who had recovered from COVID-19. The CDR3 runs from the conserved cysteine through the conserved F or W. D genes are given only for firm matches. For some rows the clone size is stated as once, few or many, or as a class when expanded; others skip it.

>TRBJ2-7|.|13|.|TRBV28
CASIRQGKYEQYF
TGTGCCAGCATCCGCCAGGGGAAATACGAGCAGTACTTC
>TRBJ1-5|.|14|.|TRBV19
CASSISRGNQPQHF
TGTGCCAGTAGTATCAGCCGGGGGAATCAGCCCCAGCATTTT
>TRBJ2-1|.|15|.|TRBV29-1
CSVAHASVGRNEQFF
TGCAGCGTTGCCCACGCTAGCGTCGGTAGGAATGAGCAGTTCTTC
>TRBJ2-3|TRBD2|15|once|TRBV7-3
CASSQSGRGTDTQYF
TGTGCCAGCAGCCAAAGCGGGAGAGGCACAGATACGCAGTATTTT
>TRBJ1-5|.|15|.|TRBV6-2/TRBV6-3
CASSYSAGGNQPQHF
TGTGCCAGCAGTTACTCGGCGGGAGGCAATCAGCCCCAGCATTTT
>TRBJ1-2|TRBD1|14|.|TRBV4-3
CASSPDRGNYGYTF
TGCGCCAGCAGCCCGGACAGGGGTAACTATGGCTACACCTTC
>TRBJ2-5|.|14|few|TRBV4-3
CASSQEYRVETQYF
TGCGCCAGCAGCCAAGAATACAGGGTAGAGACCCAGTACTTC
>TRBJ2-7|.|14|.|TRBV7-2
CASSPSTQSYEQYF
TGTGCCAGCAGCCCTAGTACTCAGTCCTACGAGCAGTACTTC
>TRBJ2-3|TRBD2|15|.|TRBV19
CASSTGLAGTDTQYF
TGTGCCAGTAGTACGGGACTAGCTGGCACAGATACGCAGTATTTT
>TRBJ2-7|.|13|.|TRBV11-2
CASSRGPLYEQYF
TGTGCCAGCAGCCGCGGGCCACTATACGAGCAGTACTTC
>TRBJ2-5|.|17|.|TRBV5-4
CASSSIQTSLGGETQYF
TGTGCCAGCAGCTCCATCCAAACTAGCTTGGGGGGAGAGACCCAGTACTTC
>TRBJ2-3|.|12|.|TRBV7-9
CASSLGRNTQYF
TGTGCCAGCAGCTTAGGCAGGAATACGCAGTATTTT
>TRBJ2-3|.|10|.|TRBV5-8
CASQDRTQYF
TGTGCCAGCCAAGACAGAACGCAGTATTTT
>TRBJ1-4|.|18|.|TRBV2
CASGRNRLKGRSNEKLFF
TGTGCCAGCGGACGAAACAGGCTGAAGGGAAGATCTAATGAAAAACTGTTTTTT
>TRBJ2-5|TRBD1|14|once|TRBV29-1
CSVTPGQGFETQYF
TGCAGCGTTACCCCGGGACAGGGGTTTGAGACCCAGTACTTC
>TRBJ1-1|.|15|.|TRBV5-6
CASSLTRIMNTEAFF
TGTGCCAGCAGCTTAACCAGGATCATGAACACTGAAGCTTTCTTT
>TRBJ2-5|TRBD2|14|.|TRBV27
CASSILARQETQYF
TGTGCCAGCAGTATACTAGCGAGACAAGAGACCCAGTACTTC
>TRBJ1-4|.|13|.|TRBV5-4
CASRGPADEKLFF
TGTGCCAGCAGGGGTCCAGCGGATGAAAAACTGTTTTTT
>TRBJ1-1|TRBD1|15|.|TRBV6-5
CASSSGTGGLTEAFF
TGTGCCAGCAGTTCTGGGACAGGGGGACTCACTGAAGCTTTCTTT
>TRBJ1-5|TRBD1|14|.|TRBV30
CAWSHGQGNQPQHF
TGTGCCTGGTCCCATGGACAGGGCAATCAGCCCCAGCATTTT
>TRBJ2-1|.|14|.|TRBV14
CASSQDYRVNEQFF
TGTGCCAGCAGCCAGGATTACAGGGTCAATGAGCAGTTCTTC
>TRBJ1-3|.|15|.|TRBV18
CASSFDRISGNTIYF
TGTGCCAGCTCATTCGACAGAATCTCTGGAAACACCATATATTTT
>TRBJ1-2|.|14|.|TRBV30
CAWRPPGRINGYTF
TGTGCCTGGAGGCCACCCGGGAGGATAAACGGCTACACCTTC
>TRBJ1-5|.|15|.|TRBV15
CATSSTRGVSQPQHF
TGTGCCACCAGCAGCACTCGAGGTGTAAGTCAGCCCCAGCATTTT
>TRBJ1-2|TRBD1|15|.|TRBV15
CATSLRGQGPYGYTF
TGTGCCACCAGCTTACGGGGACAGGGGCCCTATGGCTACACCTTC
>TRBJ2-7|.|11|.|TRBV20-1
CSARTSYEQYF
TGCAGTGCTAGAACTTCCTACGAGCAGTACTTC